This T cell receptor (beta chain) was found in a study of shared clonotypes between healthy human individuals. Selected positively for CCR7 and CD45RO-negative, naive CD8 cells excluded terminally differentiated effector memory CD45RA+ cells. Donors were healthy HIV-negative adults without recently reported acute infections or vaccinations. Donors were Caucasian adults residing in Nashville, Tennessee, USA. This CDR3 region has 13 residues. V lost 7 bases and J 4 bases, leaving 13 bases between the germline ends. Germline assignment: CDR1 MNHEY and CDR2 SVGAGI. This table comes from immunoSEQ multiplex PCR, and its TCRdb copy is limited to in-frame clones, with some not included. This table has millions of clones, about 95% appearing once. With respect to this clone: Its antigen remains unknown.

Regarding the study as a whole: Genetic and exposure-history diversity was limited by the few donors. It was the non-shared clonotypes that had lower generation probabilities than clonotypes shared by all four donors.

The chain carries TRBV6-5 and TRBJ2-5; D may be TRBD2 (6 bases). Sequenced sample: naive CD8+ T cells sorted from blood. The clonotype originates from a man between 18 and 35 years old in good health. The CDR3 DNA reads TGTGCCAGCACCGGAGGGAATGGAGAGACCCAGTACTTC. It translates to CASTGGNGETQYF.